This entry describes one T cell receptor (beta chain). Its antigen is as yet unknown. CDR1 and CDR2 (germline): SGHTS, YDEGEE. This CDR3 contains 15 residues. Trimming shortened V by 3 bases and J by 4 bases, and 17 bases separated the two germline ends. This table comes from immunoSEQ multiplex PCR, and its TCRdb copy is limited to in-frame clones, with some not included. This table holds some 10,000 clones, 94% found once. This record belongs to a study of T cells in tuberculosis. Study results and limitations: A GMM-specific repertoire classifier reached 75% to 90% accuracy, AUROC 0.90.

The chain combines TRBV5-8 with TRBJ2-7; possibly TRBD1 for D (6 bases). This TCR was recovered from an adult with tuberculosis. The sample taken for sequencing was PBMCs. The CDR3: CASSSGLVGQYEQYF. Written as DNA, the CDR3 is TGTGCCAGCAGCTCAGGCCTCGTCGGACAGTACGAGCAGTACTTC.